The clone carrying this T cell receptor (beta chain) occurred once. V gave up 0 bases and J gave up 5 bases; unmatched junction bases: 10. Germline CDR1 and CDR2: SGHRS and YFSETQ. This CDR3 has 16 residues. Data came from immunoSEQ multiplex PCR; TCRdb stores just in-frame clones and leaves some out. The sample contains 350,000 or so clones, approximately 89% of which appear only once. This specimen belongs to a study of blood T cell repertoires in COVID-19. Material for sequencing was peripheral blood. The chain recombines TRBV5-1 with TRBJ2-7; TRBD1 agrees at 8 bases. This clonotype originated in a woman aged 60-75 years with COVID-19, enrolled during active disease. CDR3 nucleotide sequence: TGCGCCAGCAGCTTGGGTGGGTACAGGGGGAAAGACGAGCAGTACTTC. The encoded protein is CASSLGGYRGKDEQYF.